The 3 T cell receptor beta chains below come from one sample, sequenced in a study of T cells after yellow fever vaccination. In TCRdb, the 5' RACE reads were re-called with MiXCR into one record per CDR3 protein. The profile shows about 120,000 distinct CDR3 sequences, 7% to 8.5% of them singletons. The sample consisted of CD8+ T cells sorted from PBMCs, taken 45 days after the yellow fever booster vaccination. The receptors stem from a young man who received the YFV17D yellow fever vaccine.

The chain is built from TRBV29-1 and TRBJ2-7; D unclear. Germline CDR1 is SQVTM and CDR2 is ANQGSEA. There are 14 residues in the CDR3. V was trimmed by 1 base and J by 0 bases, leaving 10 bases between them. The CDR3 DNA follows: TGCAGCGTTGAAGGAGGCGGAAGCTCCTACGAGCAGTACTTC. Translated: CSVEGGGSSYEQYF.

This clonotype was seen only a few times. This chain connects TRBV14 to TRBJ2-5; D call uncertain. The germline gives CDR1 SGHDN, CDR2 FVKESK. Trimming stripped 4 bases from V and 2 bases from J, with 17 bases between. The CDR3 has 16 amino acids. The chain's CDR3 is CASSPPSELLQETQYF. The CDR3 bases are TGTGCCAGCAGCCCCCCCTCAGAATTACTACAAGAGACCCAGTACTTC. Full variable domain (outside the CDR3, taken from reference TRBV14 and TRBJ2-5): EAGVTQFPSHSVIEKGQTVTLRCDPISGHDNLYWYRRVMGKEIKFLLHFVKESKQDESGMPNNRFLAERTGGTYSTLKVQPAELEDSGVYFCASSPPSELLQETQYFGPGTRLLVL.

In this sample, this clonotype turned up many times. This chain uses TRBV7-2 with TRBJ2-5; 9 nucleotides line up with TRBD2. V shed 5 bases and J 5 bases; nucleotides not matched to a gene: 9. The CDR3 is 15 residues long. CDR1 is SGHTA, CDR2 FQGNSA, per germline. The CDR3: CASSPLTSGEETQYF. CDR3 nucleotide sequence: TGTGCCAGCAGCCCCCTGACTAGCGGAGAGGAGACCCAGTACTTC.